This T cell receptor beta chain was obtained from a study of blood T cell repertoires in COVID-19. Background on the study: COVID-19 samples collected from the United States, Italy and Spain covered acute and convalescent phases. PBMCs, B-cell-depleted T cells, or T cells were the source of the cDNA or gDNA that made up the material.

In the authors' methods: Amplification from reference gene primers served as the basis for estimated nucleated cell counts. Produced via immunoSEQ multiplex PCR; TCRdb's table is partial and in-frame only. The V and J calls and clone size are taken from that table; D and trimming were inferred from the DNA. Of under 300,000 clones listed, 85% to 90% are singletons. V was cut by 7 bases and J by 0 bases, with 9 bases left in between. The CDR3 has 13 residues. Germline V gives CDR1 SGHVS, CDR2 FNYEAQ. Sequences were obtained from peripheral blood. The sequence derives from a woman between 40 and 55 years old who had recovered from COVID-19. The rearrangement links TRBV7-6 to TRBJ2-5; weak D call: TRBD2 (5 bases). This CDR3 is CASTQRYQETQYF. CDR3 bases: TGTGCCAGCACCCAGCGGTACCAAGAGACCCAGTACTTC.